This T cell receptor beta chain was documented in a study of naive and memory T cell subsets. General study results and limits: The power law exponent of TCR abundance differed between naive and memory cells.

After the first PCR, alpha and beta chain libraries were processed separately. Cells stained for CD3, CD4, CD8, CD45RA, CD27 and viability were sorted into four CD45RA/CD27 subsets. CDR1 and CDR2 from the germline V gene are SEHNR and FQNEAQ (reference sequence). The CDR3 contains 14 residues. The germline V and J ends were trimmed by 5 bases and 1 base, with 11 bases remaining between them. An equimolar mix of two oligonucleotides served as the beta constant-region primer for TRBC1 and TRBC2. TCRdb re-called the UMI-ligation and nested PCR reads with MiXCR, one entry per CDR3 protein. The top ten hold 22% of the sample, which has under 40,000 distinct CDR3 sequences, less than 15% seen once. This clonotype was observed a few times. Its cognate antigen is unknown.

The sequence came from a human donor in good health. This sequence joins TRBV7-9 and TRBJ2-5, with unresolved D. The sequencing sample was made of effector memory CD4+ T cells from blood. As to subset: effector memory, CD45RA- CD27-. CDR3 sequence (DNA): TGTGCCAGCAGCCCAGGATTCGGCCAAGAGACCCAGTACTTC. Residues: CASSPGFGQETQYF.